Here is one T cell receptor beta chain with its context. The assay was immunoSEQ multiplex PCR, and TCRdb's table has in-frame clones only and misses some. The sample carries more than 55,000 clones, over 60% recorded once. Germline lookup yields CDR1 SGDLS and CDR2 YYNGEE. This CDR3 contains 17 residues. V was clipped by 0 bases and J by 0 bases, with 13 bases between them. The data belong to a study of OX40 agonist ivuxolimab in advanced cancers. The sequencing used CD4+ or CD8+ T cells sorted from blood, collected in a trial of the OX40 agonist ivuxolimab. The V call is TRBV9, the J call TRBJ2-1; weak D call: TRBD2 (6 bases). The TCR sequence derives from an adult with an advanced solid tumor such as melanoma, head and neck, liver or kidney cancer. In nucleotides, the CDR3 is TGTGCCAGCAGCGTAGTGGCGGGATTAAGCTCCTACAATGAGCAGTTCTTC. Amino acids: CASSVVAGLSSYNEQFF.